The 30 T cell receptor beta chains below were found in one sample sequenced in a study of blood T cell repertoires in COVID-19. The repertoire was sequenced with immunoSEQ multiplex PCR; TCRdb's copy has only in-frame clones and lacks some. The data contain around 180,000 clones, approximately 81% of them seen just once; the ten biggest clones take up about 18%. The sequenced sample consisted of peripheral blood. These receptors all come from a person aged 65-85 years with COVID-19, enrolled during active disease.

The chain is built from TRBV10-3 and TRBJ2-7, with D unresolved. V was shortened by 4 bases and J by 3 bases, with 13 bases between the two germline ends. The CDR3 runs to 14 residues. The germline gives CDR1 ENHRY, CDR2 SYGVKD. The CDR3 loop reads CAISGARGYYEQYF. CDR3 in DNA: TGTGCCATCAGTGGCGCTAGAGGTTACTACGAGCAGTACTTC.

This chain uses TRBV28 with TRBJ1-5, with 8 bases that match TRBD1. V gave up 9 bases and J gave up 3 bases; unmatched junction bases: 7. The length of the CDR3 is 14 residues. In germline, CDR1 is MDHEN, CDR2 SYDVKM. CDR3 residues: CASKQGGTNQPQHF. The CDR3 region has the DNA TGTGCCAGTAAACAGGGGGGTACCAATCAGCCCCAGCATTTT.

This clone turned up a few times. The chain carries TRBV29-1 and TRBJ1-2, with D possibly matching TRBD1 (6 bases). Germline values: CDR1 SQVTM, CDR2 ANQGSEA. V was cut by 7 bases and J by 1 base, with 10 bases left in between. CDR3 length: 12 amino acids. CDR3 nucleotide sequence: TGCAGCGCCCGGGACAATAACTATGGCTACACCTTC. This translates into CSARDNNYGYTF.

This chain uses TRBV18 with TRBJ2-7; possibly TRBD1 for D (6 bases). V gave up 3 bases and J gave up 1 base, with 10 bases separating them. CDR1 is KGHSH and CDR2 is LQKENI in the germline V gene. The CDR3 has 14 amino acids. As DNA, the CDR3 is TGTGCCAGCTCACCCCAGGGGTTGTCCTACGAGCAGTACTTC. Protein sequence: CASSPQGLSYEQYF.

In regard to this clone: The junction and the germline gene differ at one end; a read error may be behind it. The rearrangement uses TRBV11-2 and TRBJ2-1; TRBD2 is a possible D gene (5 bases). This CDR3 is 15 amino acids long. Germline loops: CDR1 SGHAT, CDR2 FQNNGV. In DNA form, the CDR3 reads TGTGCCAGCACCTTAGCGATAGACTCCTACAATGAGCAGTTCTTC. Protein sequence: CASTLAIDSYNEQFF.

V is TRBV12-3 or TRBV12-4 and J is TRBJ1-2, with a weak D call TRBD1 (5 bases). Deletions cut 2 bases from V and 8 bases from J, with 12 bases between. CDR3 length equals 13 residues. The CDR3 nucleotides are TGTGCCAGCAGTTTACAGGGTTTACGGGGCTACACCTTC. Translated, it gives CASSLQGLRGYTF.

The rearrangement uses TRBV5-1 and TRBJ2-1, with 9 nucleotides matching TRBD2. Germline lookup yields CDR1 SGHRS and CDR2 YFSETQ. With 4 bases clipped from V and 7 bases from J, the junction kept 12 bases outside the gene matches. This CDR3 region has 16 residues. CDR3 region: CASSREPGLAFNEQFF. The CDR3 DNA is TGCGCCAGCAGCCGCGAACCGGGACTAGCTTTTAATGAGCAGTTCTTC.

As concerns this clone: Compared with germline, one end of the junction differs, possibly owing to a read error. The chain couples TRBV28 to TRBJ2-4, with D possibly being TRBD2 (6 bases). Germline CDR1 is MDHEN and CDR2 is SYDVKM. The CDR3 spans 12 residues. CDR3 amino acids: CASSLIGNPGDF. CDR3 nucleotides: TGTGCCAGCAGTTTAATTGGAAACCCGGGAGACTTC.

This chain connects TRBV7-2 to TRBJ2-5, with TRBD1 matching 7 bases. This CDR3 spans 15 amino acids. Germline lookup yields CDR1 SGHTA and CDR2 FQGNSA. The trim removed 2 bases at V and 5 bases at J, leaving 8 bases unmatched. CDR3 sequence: CASSLNGGRGETQYF. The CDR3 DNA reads TGTGCCAGCAGCTTAAATGGAGGCAGGGGGGAGACCCAGTACTTC.

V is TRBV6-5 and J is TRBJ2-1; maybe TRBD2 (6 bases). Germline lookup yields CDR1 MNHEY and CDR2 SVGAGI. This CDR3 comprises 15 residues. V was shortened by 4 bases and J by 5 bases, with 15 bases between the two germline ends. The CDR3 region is CASSSTGTPDNEQFF. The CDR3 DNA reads TGTGCCAGCAGTTCGACCGGGACTCCCGACAATGAGCAGTTCTTC.

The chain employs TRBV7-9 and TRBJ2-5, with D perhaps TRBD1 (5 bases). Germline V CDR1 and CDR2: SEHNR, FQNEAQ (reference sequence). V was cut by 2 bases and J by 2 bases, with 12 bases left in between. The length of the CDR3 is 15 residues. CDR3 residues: CASSLRKGLQETQYF. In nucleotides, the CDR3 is TGTGCCAGCAGCTTAAGGAAGGGGTTGCAAGAGACCCAGTACTTC.

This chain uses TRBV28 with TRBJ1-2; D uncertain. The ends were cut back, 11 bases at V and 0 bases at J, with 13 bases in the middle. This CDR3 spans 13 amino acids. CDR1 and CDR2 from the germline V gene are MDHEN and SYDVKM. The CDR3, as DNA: TGTGCCGTCTCTTTGGTAGCTAACTATGGCTACACCTTC. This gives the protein CAVSLVANYGYTF.

CDR3 DNA: TGTGCCAGCAGTTCCGGGACAGGGGAGACCCAGTACTTC. Encoded protein: CASSSGTGETQYF. This chain uses TRBV6-2 or TRBV6-3 with TRBJ2-5; 9 nucleotides line up with TRBD1. V lost 4 bases, J lost 5 bases, and 2 bases stayed unmatched. The CDR3 covers 13 residues. Germline-derived CDR1 and CDR2 are MNHEY and SVGEGT.

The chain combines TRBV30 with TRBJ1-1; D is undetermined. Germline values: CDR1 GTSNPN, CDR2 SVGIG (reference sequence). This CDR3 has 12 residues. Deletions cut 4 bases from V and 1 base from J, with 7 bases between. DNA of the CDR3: TGTGCCTGGATGGCTGAGAACACTGAAGCTTTCTTT. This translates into CAWMAENTEAFF. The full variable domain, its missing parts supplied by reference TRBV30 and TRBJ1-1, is SQTIHQWPATLVQPVGSPLSLECTVEGTSNPNLYWYRQAAGRGLQLLFYSVGIGQISSEVPQNLSASRPQDRQFILSSKKLLLSDSGFYLCAWMAENTEAFFGQGTRLTVV.

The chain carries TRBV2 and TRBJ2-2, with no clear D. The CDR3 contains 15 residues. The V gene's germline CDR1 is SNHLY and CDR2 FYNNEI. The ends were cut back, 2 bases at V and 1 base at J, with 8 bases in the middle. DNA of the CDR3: TGTGCCAGCAGTGAAATGGGCATGAACACCGGGGAGCTGTTTTTT. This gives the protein CASSEMGMNTGELFF.

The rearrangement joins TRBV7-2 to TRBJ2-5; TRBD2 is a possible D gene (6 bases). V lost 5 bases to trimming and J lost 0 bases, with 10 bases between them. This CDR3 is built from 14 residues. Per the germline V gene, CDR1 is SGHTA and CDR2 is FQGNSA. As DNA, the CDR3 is TGTGCCAGCAGCGTCCGGGACTACCAAGAGACCCAGTACTTC. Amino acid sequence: CASSVRDYQETQYF.

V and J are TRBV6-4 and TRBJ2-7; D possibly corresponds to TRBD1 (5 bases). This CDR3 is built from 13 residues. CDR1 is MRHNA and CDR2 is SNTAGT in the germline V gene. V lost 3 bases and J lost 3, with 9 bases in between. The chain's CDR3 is CASSEGHHYEQYF. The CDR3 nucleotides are TGTGCCAGCAGTGAAGGACACCACTACGAGCAGTACTTC.

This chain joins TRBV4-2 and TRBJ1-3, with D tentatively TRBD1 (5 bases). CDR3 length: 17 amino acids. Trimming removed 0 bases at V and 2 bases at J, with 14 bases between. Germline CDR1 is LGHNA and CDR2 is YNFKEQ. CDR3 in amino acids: CASSQDLGGGPGNTIYF. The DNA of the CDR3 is TGTGCCAGCAGCCAAGATCTTGGGGGGGGTCCTGGAAACACCATATATTTT.

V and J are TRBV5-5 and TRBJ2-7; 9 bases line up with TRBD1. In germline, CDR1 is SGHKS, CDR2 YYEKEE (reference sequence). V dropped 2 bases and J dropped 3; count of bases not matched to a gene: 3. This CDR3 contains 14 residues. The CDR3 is CASSLQGAFYEQYF. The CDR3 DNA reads TGTGCCAGCAGCTTACAGGGGGCCTTCTACGAGCAGTACTTC.

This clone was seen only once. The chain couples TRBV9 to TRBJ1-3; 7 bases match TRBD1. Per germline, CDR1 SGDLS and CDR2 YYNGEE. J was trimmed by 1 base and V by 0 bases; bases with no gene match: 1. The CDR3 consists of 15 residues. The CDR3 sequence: CASSVATGSGNTIYF. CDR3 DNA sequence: TGTGCCAGCAGCGTAGCGACAGGGTCTGGAAACACCATATATTTT.

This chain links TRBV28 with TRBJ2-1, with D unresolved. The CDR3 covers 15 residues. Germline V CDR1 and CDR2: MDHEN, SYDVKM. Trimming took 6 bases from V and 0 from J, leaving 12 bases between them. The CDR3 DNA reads TGTGCCAGCAGCCGGAGTTTGGGCTCCTACAATGAGCAGTTCTTC. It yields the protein CASSRSLGSYNEQFF.

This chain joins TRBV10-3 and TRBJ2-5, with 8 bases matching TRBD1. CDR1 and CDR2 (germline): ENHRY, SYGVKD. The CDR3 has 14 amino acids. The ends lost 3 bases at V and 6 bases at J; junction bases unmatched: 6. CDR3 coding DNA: TGTGCCATCAGTGAACCTGGACAGGGCAAGACCCAGTACTTC. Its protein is CAISEPGQGKTQYF.

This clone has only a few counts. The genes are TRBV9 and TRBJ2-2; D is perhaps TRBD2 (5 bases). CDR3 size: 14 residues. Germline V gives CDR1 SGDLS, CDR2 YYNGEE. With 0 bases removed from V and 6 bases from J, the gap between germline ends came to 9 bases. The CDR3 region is CASSVAVGAGELFF. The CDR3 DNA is TGTGCCAGCAGCGTAGCGGTGGGAGCCGGGGAGCTGTTTTTT.

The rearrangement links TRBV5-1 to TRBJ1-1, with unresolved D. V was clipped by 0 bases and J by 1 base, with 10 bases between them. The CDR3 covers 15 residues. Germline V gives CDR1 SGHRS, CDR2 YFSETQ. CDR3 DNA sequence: TGCGCCAGCAGCTTGGTATCGCACTCGAACACTGAAGCTTTCTTT. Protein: CASSLVSHSNTEAFF.

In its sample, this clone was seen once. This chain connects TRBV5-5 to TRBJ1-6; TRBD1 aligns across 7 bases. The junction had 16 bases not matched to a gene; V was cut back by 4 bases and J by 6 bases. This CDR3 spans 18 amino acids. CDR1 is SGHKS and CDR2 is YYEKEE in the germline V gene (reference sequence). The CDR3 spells CASSRSTGATGGNSPLHF. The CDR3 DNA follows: TGTGCCAGCAGCCGGTCAACAGGGGCCACTGGCGGTAATTCACCCCTCCACTTT.

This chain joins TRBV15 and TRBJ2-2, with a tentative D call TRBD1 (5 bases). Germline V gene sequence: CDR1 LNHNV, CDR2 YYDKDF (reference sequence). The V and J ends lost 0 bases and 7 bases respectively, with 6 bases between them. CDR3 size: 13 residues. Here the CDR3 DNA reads TGTGCCACCAGCAGAGACAGGGTCGGGGAGCTGTTTTTT. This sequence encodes CATSRDRVGELFF. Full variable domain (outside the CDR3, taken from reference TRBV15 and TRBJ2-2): DAMVIQNPRYQVTQFGKPVTLSCSQTLNHNVMYWYQQKSSQAPKLLFHYYDKDFNNEADTPDNFQSRRPNTSFCFLDIRSPGLGDTAMYLCATSRDRVGELFFGEGSRLTVL.

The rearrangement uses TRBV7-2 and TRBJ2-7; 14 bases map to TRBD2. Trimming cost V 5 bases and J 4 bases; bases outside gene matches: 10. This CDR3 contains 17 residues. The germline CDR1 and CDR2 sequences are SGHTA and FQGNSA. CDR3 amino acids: CASSPKPGTSGSYEQYF. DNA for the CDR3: TGTGCCAGCAGCCCAAAACCCGGGACTAGCGGGAGTTACGAGCAGTACTTC.

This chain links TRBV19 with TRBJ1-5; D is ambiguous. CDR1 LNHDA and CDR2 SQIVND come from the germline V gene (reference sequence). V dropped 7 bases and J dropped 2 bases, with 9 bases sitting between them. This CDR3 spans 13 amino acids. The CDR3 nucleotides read TGTGCCAGTATGAATTCGGGCAATCAGCCCCAGCATTTT. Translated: CASMNSGNQPQHF. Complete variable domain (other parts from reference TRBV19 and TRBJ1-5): DGGITQSPKYLFRKEGQNVTLSCEQNLNHDAMYWYRQDPGQGLRLIYYSQIVNDFQKGDIAEGYSVSREKKESFPLTVTSAQKNPTAFYLCASMNSGNQPQHFGDGTRLSIL.

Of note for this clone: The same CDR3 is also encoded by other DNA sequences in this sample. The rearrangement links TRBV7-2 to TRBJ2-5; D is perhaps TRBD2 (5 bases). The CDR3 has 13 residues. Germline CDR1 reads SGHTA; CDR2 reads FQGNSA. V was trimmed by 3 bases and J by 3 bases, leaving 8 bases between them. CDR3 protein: CASSFAGEETQYF. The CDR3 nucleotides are TGTGCCAGCAGCTTTGCCGGGGAAGAGACCCAGTACTTC.

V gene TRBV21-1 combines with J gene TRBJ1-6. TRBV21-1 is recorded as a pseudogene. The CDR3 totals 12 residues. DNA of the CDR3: TGTGCCAGCAGCGATCCGCGGCTTGGCCTCCACTTT. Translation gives CASSDPRLGLHF.